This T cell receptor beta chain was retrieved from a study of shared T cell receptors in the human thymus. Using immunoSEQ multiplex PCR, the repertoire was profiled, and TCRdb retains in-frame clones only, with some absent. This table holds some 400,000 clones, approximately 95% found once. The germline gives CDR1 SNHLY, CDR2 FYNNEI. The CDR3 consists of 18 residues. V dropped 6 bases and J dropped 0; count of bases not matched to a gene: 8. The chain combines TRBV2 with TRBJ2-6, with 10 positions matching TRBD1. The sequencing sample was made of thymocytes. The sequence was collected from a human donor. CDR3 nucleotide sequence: TGTGCCAGCAGAGTCCCAAGGACAGGGGGCTCTGGGGCCAACGTCCTGACTTTC. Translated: CASRVPRTGGSGANVLTF.